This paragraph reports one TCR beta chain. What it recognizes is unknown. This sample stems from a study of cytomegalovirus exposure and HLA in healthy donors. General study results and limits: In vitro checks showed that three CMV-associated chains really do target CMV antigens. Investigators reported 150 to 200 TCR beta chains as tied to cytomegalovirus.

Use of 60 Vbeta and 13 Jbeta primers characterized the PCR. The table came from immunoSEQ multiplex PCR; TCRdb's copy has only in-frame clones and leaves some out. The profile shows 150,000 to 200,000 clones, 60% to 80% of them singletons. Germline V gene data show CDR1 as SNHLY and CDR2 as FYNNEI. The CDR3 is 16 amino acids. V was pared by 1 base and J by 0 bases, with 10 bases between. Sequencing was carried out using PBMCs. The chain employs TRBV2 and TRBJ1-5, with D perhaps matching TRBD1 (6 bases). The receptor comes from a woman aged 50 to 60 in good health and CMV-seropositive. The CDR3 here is CASSEEGGYSNQPQHF. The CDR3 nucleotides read TGTGCCAGCAGTGAAGAAGGGGGTTATAGCAATCAGCCCCAGCATTTT.